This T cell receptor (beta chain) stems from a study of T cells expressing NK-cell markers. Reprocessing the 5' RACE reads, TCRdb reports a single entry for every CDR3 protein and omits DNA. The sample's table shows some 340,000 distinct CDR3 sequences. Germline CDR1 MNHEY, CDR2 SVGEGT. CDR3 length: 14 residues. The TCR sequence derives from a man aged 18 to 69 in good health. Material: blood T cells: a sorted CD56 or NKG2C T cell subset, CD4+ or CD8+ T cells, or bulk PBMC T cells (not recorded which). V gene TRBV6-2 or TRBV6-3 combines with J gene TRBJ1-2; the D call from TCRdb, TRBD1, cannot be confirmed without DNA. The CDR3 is CASNQGKRTGGYTF.